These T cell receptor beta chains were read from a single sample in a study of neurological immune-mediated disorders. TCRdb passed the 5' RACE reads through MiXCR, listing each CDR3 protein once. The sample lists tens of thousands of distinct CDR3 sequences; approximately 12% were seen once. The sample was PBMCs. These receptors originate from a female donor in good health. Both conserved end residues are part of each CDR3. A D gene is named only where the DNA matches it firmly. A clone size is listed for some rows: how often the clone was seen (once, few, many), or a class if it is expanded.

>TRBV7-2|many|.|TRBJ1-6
TGTGCCAGCAGCTTAAACAGGGCGATGAATTCACCCCTCCACTTT
CASSLNRAMNSPLHF
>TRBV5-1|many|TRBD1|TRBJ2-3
TGCGCCAGCAGCTTGGAACAGGGGAAGGCAGATACGCAGTATTTT
CASSLEQGKADTQYF
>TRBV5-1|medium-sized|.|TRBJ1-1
TGTGCCAGCAGCCTAGGGACGGTGAACACTGAAGCTTTCTTT
CASSLGTVNTEAFF
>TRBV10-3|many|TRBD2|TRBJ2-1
TGTGCCCACGGGTCGGGGGGGAGCTCCTACAATGAGCAGTTCTTC
CAHGSGGSSYNEQFF
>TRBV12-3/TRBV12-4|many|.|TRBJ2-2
TGTGCCAGCAGTTTCCCCTGGACTTTCCAAAGCACCGGGGAGCTGTTTTTT
CASSFPWTFQSTGELFF
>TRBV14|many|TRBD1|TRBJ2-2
TGTGCCAGCAGCCTTAACACAGGGGTCAGGACCGGGGAGCTGTTTTTT
CASSLNTGVRTGELFF
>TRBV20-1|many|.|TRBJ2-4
TGCAGTGCTAGGAGGGAGGCGGCCAAAAACATTCAGTACTTC
CSARREAAKNIQYF
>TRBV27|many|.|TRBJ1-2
TGTGCCAGCAAAATACAGGAGGGTGACTATGGCTACACCTTC
CASKIQEGDYGYTF
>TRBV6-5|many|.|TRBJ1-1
TGTGCCAGCAGTTACTCCTCCGGACGGAAAAACACTGAAGCTTTCTTT
CASSYSSGRKNTEAFF
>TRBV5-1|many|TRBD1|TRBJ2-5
TGCGCCAGCAGCTCCGGACAGGGTTTGGAGACCCAGTACTTC
CASSSGQGLETQYF
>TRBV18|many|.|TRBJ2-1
TGTGCCAGCTCACCATATGGAAGCTCCTACAATGAGCAGTTCTTC
CASSPYGSSYNEQFF
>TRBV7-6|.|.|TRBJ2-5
TGTGCCAGCAGCCCTCCTCGGGACATGGGAGAGACCCAGTACTTC
CASSPPRDMGETQYF
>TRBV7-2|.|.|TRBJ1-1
TGTGCCAGCAGCCAACCACCTAGACAGACTGAAGCTTTCTTT
CASSQPPRQTEAFF
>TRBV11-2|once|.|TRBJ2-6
TGTGCCAGCTCACCCCAGGGATCTGGGGCCAACGTCCTGACTTTC
CASSPQGSGANVLTF
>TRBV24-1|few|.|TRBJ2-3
TGTGCCACCAGTGATAAGACTGGACGGGACTTGCAGTATTTT
CATSDKTGRDLQYF
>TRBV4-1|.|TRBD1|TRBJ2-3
TGCGCCAGCAGCCGCTCTAGGCCCGGACAGGGGGTCGATACGCAGTATTTT
CASSRSRPGQGVDTQYF
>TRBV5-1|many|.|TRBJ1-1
TGCGCCAGCAGCTTGACGGACACCGGCGGGAACACTGAAGCTTTCTTT
CASSLTDTGGNTEAFF
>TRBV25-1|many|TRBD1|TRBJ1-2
TGTGCCAGCAGTGGCAGGGGGGATGGCTACACCTTC
CASSGRGDGYTF
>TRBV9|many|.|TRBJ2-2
TGTGCCAGCAGCCCGCGTCGGGGGAACGAAGCCGGGGAGCTGTTTTTT
CASSPRRGNEAGELFF
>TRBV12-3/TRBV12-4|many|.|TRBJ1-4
TGTGCCAGCAGTCCCGGGGGTGTACGTGAAAAACTGTTTTTT
CASSPGGVREKLFF
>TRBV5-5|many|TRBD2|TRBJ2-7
TGTGCCAGCACCCTCGCGGGGGGTCCCTACGAGCAGTACTTC
CASTLAGGPYEQYF
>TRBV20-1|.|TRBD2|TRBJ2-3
TGCAGTGCTAGAGATACGCTTGGGTCTGGGCGGGAGTGGGATACGCAGTATTTT
CSARDTLGSGREWDTQYF
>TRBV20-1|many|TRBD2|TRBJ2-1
TGCAGTGCCAATGGACTAGCGGGGGGTAAAAACAATGAGCAGTTCTTC
CSANGLAGGKNNEQFF
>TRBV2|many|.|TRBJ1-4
TGTGCCAGCAGGACCCCCAGGGTAGCGGATGAAAAACTGTTTTTT
CASRTPRVADEKLFF
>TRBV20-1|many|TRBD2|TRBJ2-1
TGCAGTGCCGCTCCGGGACTAGCCTACAATGAGCAGTTCTTC
CSAAPGLAYNEQFF
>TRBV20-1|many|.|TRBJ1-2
TGCAGTGCTCAACTCCCCCGGGGCGCCGGGGACACCTTC
CSAQLPRGAGDTF
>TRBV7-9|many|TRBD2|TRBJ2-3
TGTGCCAGCAGCTTCGGGGGGGGTAGCACAGATACGCAGTATTTT
CASSFGGGSTDTQYF
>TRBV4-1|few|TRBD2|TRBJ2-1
TGCGCCAGCAGCCAAGGGGCTAGCGGGGGGATTTTTGACAATGAGCAGTTCTTC
CASSQGASGGIFDNEQFF
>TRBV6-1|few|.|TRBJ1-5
TGTGCCAGCAGTTACAGGGCGGGCAATCAGCCCCAGCATTTT
CASSYRAGNQPQHF
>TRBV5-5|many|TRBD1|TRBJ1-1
TGTGCCAGCAGCGGCACAGGGGTGGGCACTGAAGCTTTCTTT
CASSGTGVGTEAFF
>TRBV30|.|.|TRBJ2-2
TGTGCCTGGAGTGTGGGGCGGGGGCTCGGGACCGGGGAGCTGTTTTTT
CAWSVGRGLGTGELFF
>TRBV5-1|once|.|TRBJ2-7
TGCGCCAGCAGCTCCAAAGGACTGGGGATCTACGAGCAGTACTTC
CASSSKGLGIYEQYF
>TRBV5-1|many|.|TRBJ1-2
TGCGCCAACAGCTTGGAGTTCGGCCCCCACTATGGCTACACCTTC
CANSLEFGPHYGYTF
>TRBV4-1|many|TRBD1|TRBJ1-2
TGCGCCAGCAGCTTACCTACAGGGGATGGCTACACCTTC
CASSLPTGDGYTF
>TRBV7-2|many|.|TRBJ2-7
TGTGCCAGCAGCGAATCTCCGGACGGGTCCTACGAGCAGTACTTC
CASSESPDGSYEQYF
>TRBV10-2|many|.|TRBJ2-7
TGCGCCACCCGGGGCCCAGGCGGCGAGCAGTACTTC
CATRGPGGEQYF
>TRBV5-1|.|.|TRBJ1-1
TGCGCCAGCAGCTTGGTTGGGGGTATCACTGAAGCGTTCTTT
CASSLVGGITEAFF